This entry lists 32 T cell receptor beta chains sequenced from one sample in a study of a mutant IDH1 vaccine in newly diagnosed glioma (dated by TCRdb to the early 2020s). Sample time point, as interpreted from the label and publication: week 5, during vaccination. Each vaccine dose was 300 ug of a 20-mer mutant IDH1 peptide in Montanide, given subcutaneously with topical imiquimod. Libraries came from the immunoSEQ multiplex PCR assay. TCRdb's version of the immuneACCESS table is confined to in-frame rearrangements and falls short of the full clone set. An unresolved V gene accounts for under half of the shortfall where checked; the remainder is of unknown origin. The sample profile shows about 30,000 clones; about four fifths of them were found once. The ten most abundant clones make up approximately 25% of the sample. Their antigens remain unidentified. The source was PBMCs, collected from a glioma patient whose treatment included an IDH1 peptide vaccine. The source of these receptors is a man aged 30 to 45 with glioma.

The rearrangement links TRBV4-1 to TRBJ1-1, with a possible D match to TRBD1 (6 bases). Germline V gene sequence: CDR1 MGHRA, CDR2 YSYEKL. The CDR3 has 15 residues. Deletions cut 0 bases from V and 4 bases from J, with 12 bases between. CDR3: CASSQEDSLSTEAFF. CDR3 DNA: TGCGCCAGCAGCCAAGAGGACAGTTTGAGCACTGAAGCTTTCTTT.

This clone is a singleton in its sample. This chain uses TRBV5-6 with TRBJ1-5; D ambiguous. There are 14 residues in the CDR3. V gave up 1 base and J gave up 1 base, with 6 bases separating them. Germline V lookup: CDR1 SGHDT, CDR2 YYEEEE. This CDR3 reads CASSLRRSNQPQHF. In DNA, the CDR3 is TGTGCCAGCAGCTTGAGGAGAAGCAATCAGCCCCAGCATTTT.

This chain connects TRBV30 to TRBJ2-3; 7 bases are shared with TRBD1. Trimming cost V 7 bases and J 3 bases; bases outside gene matches: 7. The CDR3 has 13 residues. Per the germline V gene, CDR1 is GTSNPN and CDR2 is SVGIG (reference sequence). CDR3 amino acids: CASSTGATDTQYF. DNA for the CDR3: TGTGCCTCCTCCACAGGGGCAACAGATACGCAGTATTTT.

The chain links TRBV7-8 to TRBJ2-3; D unclear. Trimming removed 5 bases from V and 0 bases from J, with 15 bases in between. The CDR3 spans 16 residues. In germline, CDR1 is SGHVS, CDR2 FQNEAQ. The CDR3 nucleotides read TGTGCCAGCAGCCTGAATGGTGCGCAGAGCACAGATACGCAGTATTTT. It encodes CASSLNGAQSTDTQYF.

This rearrangement joins TRBV5-8 to TRBJ2-5; TRBD2 is a possible D gene (5 bases). Trimming removed 4 bases from V and 12 bases from J, with 22 bases in between. This CDR3 has 14 residues. Germline CDR1 is SGHTS and CDR2 is YDEGEE. CDR3 DNA sequence: TGTGCCAGCAGCGACGGGGTAGGGAGAGCCGGGGAGTACTTC. This translates into CASSDGVGRAGEYF.

The chain joins TRBV7-9 to TRBJ1-1; 11 bases line up with TRBD1. This CDR3 is 17 amino acids long. V dropped 5 bases and J dropped 6; count of bases not matched to a gene: 14. The V gene's germline CDR1 is SEHNR and CDR2 FQNEAQ (reference sequence). The CDR3 sequence: CASSLPAGDRGYSEAFF. CDR3 nucleotides: TGTGCCAGCAGCCTACCGGCGGGGGACAGGGGGTATTCTGAAGCTTTCTTT.

The chain's CDR3 is CSVPGRSTDTQYF. CDR3 in DNA: TGCAGCGTTCCAGGGAGGAGCACAGATACGCAGTATTTT. The gene calls are TRBV29-1 and TRBJ2-3, with D perhaps TRBD2 (6 bases). The germline V and J ends were trimmed by 5 bases and 0 bases, with 9 bases remaining between them. The CDR3 sequence is 13 residues long. Germline V gene data show CDR1 as SQVTM and CDR2 as ANQGSEA.

In its sample, this clone ranks as medium-sized. This rearrangement joins TRBV30 to TRBJ1-1; D ambiguous. The ends were cut back, 4 bases at V and 4 bases at J, with 13 bases in the middle. Germline V gives CDR1 GTSNPN, CDR2 SVGIG (reference sequence). The CDR3 spans 13 residues. Here the CDR3 reads CAWTLDLGTEAFF. The CDR3, as DNA: TGTGCCTGGACCCTGGATCTGGGCACTGAAGCTTTCTTT.

The J gene is TRBJ2-1, the V gene TRBV14, with TRBD1 as a possible D gene (5 bases). The CDR3 loop spans 13 amino acids. CDR1 and CDR2 (germline): SGHDN, FVKESK. V lost 3 bases to trimming and J lost 10 bases, with 13 bases between them. The CDR3 spells CASSQILGVEQFF. CDR3 coding DNA: TGTGCCAGCAGCCAGATTCTAGGGGTCGAGCAGTTCTTC.

The rearrangement links TRBV7-9 to TRBJ2-7; 7 nucleotides line up with TRBD1. V was pared by 4 bases and J by 7 bases, with 13 bases of the junction left unmatched. Germline V CDR1 and CDR2: SEHNR, FQNEAQ (reference sequence). This CDR3 has 15 residues. The CDR3 region is CASSSRDSAFGEQYF. Here the CDR3 DNA reads TGTGCCAGCAGCTCCCGGGACAGTGCCTTTGGGGAGCAGTACTTC.

DNA of the CDR3: TGCGCCAGCAGCCAAGATAGGAATGAGCAGTTCTTC. Translated: CASSQDRNEQFF. This chain connects TRBV4-1 to TRBJ2-1; D not resolved. V shed 0 bases and J shed 7 bases, with 4 bases lying between them. In germline, CDR1 is MGHRA, CDR2 YSYEKL. The CDR3 is 12 amino acids.

The chain employs TRBV23-1 and TRBJ1-3; no definite D call. TRBV23-1 is recorded as an ORF, its role being uncertain. V lost 9 bases and J 0 bases, leaving 9 bases between the germline ends. The length of the CDR3 is 13 residues. CDR3 in amino acids: CASPRISGNTIYF. CDR3 bases: TGCGCCAGTCCCCGGATCTCTGGAAACACCATATATTTT.

CDR3 nucleotides: TGTGCCAGCAGTCCTCAGGGAAGTCAAAATGGCTACACCTTC. It codes for CASSPQGSQNGYTF. This chain connects TRBV6-6 to TRBJ1-2, with D tentatively TRBD1 (5 bases). CDR3 length equals 14 residues. Germline V CDR1 and CDR2: MNHNY, SVGAGI (reference sequence). Trimming cost V 5 bases and J 6 bases, with 16 bases left between them.

CDR3 nucleotide sequence: TGTGCCAGCAGTTACAGGGAGGGCAATCAGCCCCAGCATTTT. This encodes CASSYREGNQPQHF. This rearrangement joins TRBV6-5 to TRBJ1-5, with no clear D. The CDR3 extends over 14 amino acids. Germline V lookup: CDR1 MNHEY, CDR2 SVGAGI. The ends were cut back, 2 bases at V and 2 bases at J, with 7 bases in the middle.

This chain joins TRBV29-1 and TRBJ2-1; D possibly corresponds to TRBD1 (6 bases). CDR1 and CDR2 (germline): SQVTM, ANQGSEA. This CDR3 is 15 amino acids long. V was trimmed by 1 base and J by 0 bases, leaving 10 bases between them. The DNA for the CDR3 is TGCAGCGTTGAAGCAGGGGCACTCTCCTACAATGAGCAGTTCTTC. Protein sequence: CSVEAGALSYNEQFF.

The chain is built from TRBV29-1 and TRBJ2-2; TRBD2 aligns across 15 bases. Trimming cost V 6 bases and J 0 bases; bases outside gene matches: 11. CDR1 is SQVTM, CDR2 ANQGSEA, per germline. The CDR3 runs to 19 residues. CDR3 residues: CSVPGTSGGPFANTGELFF. The CDR3 nucleotides read TGCAGCGTGCCCGGGACTAGCGGGGGGCCGTTCGCGAACACCGGGGAGCTGTTTTTT.

This chain joins TRBV19 and TRBJ1-5, with D perhaps TRBD1 (5 bases). V was shortened by 5 bases and J by 1 base, with 15 bases between the two germline ends. Per the germline V gene, CDR1 is LNHDA and CDR2 is SQIVND (reference sequence). The CDR3 has 16 amino acids. The CDR3 nucleotides are TGTGCCAGTAGTGTTGTCGGGGCTCAAAGCAATCAGCCCCAGCATTTT. The encoded protein is CASSVVGAQSNQPQHF. The full variable domain, in which reference TRBV19 and TRBJ1-5 provide the parts outside the CDR3, is DGGITQSPKYLFRKEGQNVTLSCEQNLNHDAMYWYRQDPGQGLRLIYYSQIVNDFQKGDIAEGYSVSREKKESFPLTVTSAQKNPTAFYLCASSVVGAQSNQPQHFGDGTRLSIL.

This clone was detected only once. The rearrangement uses TRBV2 and TRBJ2-2; TRBD2 aligns across 10 bases. Germline trimming cut 2 bases from V and 3 bases from J; bases unmatched to any gene: 9. The CDR3 consists of 18 residues. Germline assignment: CDR1 SNHLY and CDR2 FYNNEI. CDR3 region: CASSELLLAGDHTGELFF. In DNA, the CDR3 is TGTGCCAGCAGTGAATTGTTGCTAGCGGGGGACCACACCGGGGAGCTGTTTTTT.

The chain couples TRBV7-2 to TRBJ1-2, with D unresolved. V was cut by 1 base and J by 3 bases, with 21 bases left in between. CDR1 and CDR2 (germline): SGHTA, FQGNSA. This CDR3 has 18 amino acids. In nucleotides, the CDR3 is TGTGCCAGCAGCTTAGTTTTGGGAACCACGGTAGTATACTATGGCTACACCTTC. Residues: CASSLVLGTTVVYYGYTF.

The rearrangement uses TRBV19 and TRBJ2-5; D gene uncertain. CDR3 size: 15 residues. Germline CDR1 and CDR2: LNHDA and SQIVND (reference sequence). Trimming removed 4 bases at V and 1 base at J, with 13 bases between. CDR3 in DNA: TGTGCCAGTAGTACTAACTCCTACCTCCAAGAGACCCAGTACTTC. It translates to CASSTNSYLQETQYF.

The genes are TRBV19 and TRBJ1-4; no reliable D call. The V end lost 5 bases, the J end lost 8 bases, and 18 bases lay between the germline ends. The CDR3 length is 15 residues. The germline gives CDR1 LNHDA, CDR2 SQIVND (reference sequence). The CDR3 loop is CASSPLVSLGEKLFF. DNA of the CDR3: TGTGCCAGTAGTCCACTTGTCTCCTTAGGCGAAAAACTGTTTTTT. Filled out from reference TRBV19 and TRBJ1-4, the complete variable domain reads DGGITQSPKYLFRKEGQNVTLSCEQNLNHDAMYWYRQDPGQGLRLIYYSQIVNDFQKGDIAEGYSVSREKKESFPLTVTSAQKNPTAFYLCASSPLVSLGEKLFFGSGTQLSVL.

The chain is built from TRBV5-6 and TRBJ2-4; D is possibly TRBD1 or TRBD2 (6 bases each). The CDR3 is 16 amino acids. The germline V and J ends were trimmed by 1 base and 1 base, with 12 bases remaining between them. Looked up from germline, CDR1 is SGHDT and CDR2 is YYEEEE. In nucleotides, the CDR3 is TGTGCCAGCAGCTTGTGGAGGGGGTTGGCCAAAAACATTCAGTACTTC. Translated: CASSLWRGLAKNIQYF.

This clone occurred once. The V call is TRBV29-1, the J call TRBJ1-1; D call uncertain. The CDR3 is made up of 11 amino acids. Germline V gene sequence: CDR1 SQVTM, CDR2 ANQGSEA. V lost 7 bases, J lost 4 bases, and 10 bases lay in between. CDR3 residues: CSADSGTEAFF. CDR3 DNA sequence: TGCAGCGCTGACTCGGGCACTGAAGCTTTCTTT. The variable domain in full, with the rest retrieved from reference TRBV29-1 and TRBJ1-1, is SAVISQKPSRDICQRGTSLTIQCQVDSQVTMMFWYRQQPGQSLTLIATANQGSEATYESGFVIDKFPISRPNLTFSTLTVSNMSPEDSSIYLCSADSGTEAFFGQGTRLTVV.

The rearrangement joins TRBV30 to TRBJ1-2; TRBD1 aligns across 8 bases. The CDR3 is made up of 13 amino acids. From germline, CDR1 is GTSNPN and CDR2 SVGIG (reference sequence). V lost 1 base, J lost 5 bases, and 3 bases stayed unmatched. This CDR3 is CAWSEDRGYGYTF. CDR3 bases: TGTGCCTGGAGTGAAGACAGGGGATATGGCTACACCTTC.

The rearrangement links TRBV7-2 to TRBJ2-7; D is tentatively TRBD1 or TRBD2 (6 bases each). This CDR3 comprises 14 residues. Looked up from germline, CDR1 is SGHTA and CDR2 is FQGNSA. V was cut by 7 bases and J by 5 bases, with 18 bases left in between. Here the CDR3 reads CASNLGGPFHEQYF. The CDR3 nucleotides are TGTGCCAGCAACCTGGGGGGCCCCTTCCACGAGCAGTACTTC.

This clone appeared once. The genes are TRBV5-1 and TRBJ2-3; no clear D. The CDR3 has 13 amino acids. Per the germline V gene, CDR1 is SGHRS and CDR2 is YFSETQ. Between the trimmed V and J ends, which lost 2 bases and 2 bases, there was a span of 6 bases. In DNA form, the CDR3 reads TGCGCCAGCAGCTTATATATCACAGATACGCAGTATTTT. It encodes CASSLYITDTQYF.

The V and J genes are TRBV5-6 and TRBJ1-2; 9 nucleotides align to TRBD1. Germline-derived CDR1 and CDR2 are SGHDT and YYEEEE. The CDR3 runs 17 residues. The V segment lost 3 bases and the J segment 4 bases; nucleotides outside the gene matches: 13. The CDR3 DNA is TGTGCCAGCAGCTCCTCGACAGGGGGGAGGCGACCCTATGGCTACACCTTC. It is translated as CASSSSTGGRRPYGYTF.

This chain links TRBV5-4 with TRBJ1-1; D remains unclear. Germline assignment: CDR1 SGHNT and CDR2 YYREEE (reference sequence). This CDR3 is 17 amino acids long. The ends were cut back, 1 base at V and 3 bases at J, with 19 bases in the middle. This CDR3 is CASSLPGSQDPYTEAFF. As DNA, the CDR3 is TGTGCCAGCAGCTTGCCGGGCTCGCAGGACCCCTACACTGAAGCTTTCTTT.

This clone was found a few times. This sequence joins TRBV9 and TRBJ2-7, with 7 bases lining up with TRBD1. Trimming took 3 bases from V and 2 from J; bases not matched to a gene: 8. Germline V gives CDR1 SGDLS, CDR2 YYNGEE. This CDR3 is 15 amino acids long. The DNA for the CDR3 is TGTGCCAGCAGCGAAACAGGGGACGGAACCTACGAGCAGTACTTC. Translated: CASSETGDGTYEQYF. The full variable domain, in which reference TRBV9 and TRBJ2-7 provide the parts outside the CDR3, is DSGVTQTPKHLITATGQRVTLRCSPRSGDLSVYWYQQSLDQGLQFLIQYYNGEERAKGNILERFSAQQFPDLHSELNLSSLELGDSALYFCASSETGDGTYEQYFGPGTRLTVT.

CDR3 loop: CASSPFGYSYEQYF. The CDR3 nucleotides are TGTGCCAGCAGCCCCTTCGGGTATTCCTACGAGCAGTACTTC. The V call is TRBV11-2, the J call TRBJ2-7; the D is unclear. The CDR3 is 14 residues long. V lost 5 bases to trimming and J lost 1 base, with 12 bases between them. CDR1 SGHAT and CDR2 FQNNGV come from the germline V gene.

This clone was seen a handful of times. J is TRBJ1-1 and V is TRBV7-3; weak D call: TRBD1 (5 bases). CDR1 SGHTA and CDR2 FQGTGA come from the germline V gene. Trimming left V 5 bases short and J 3 bases short, with 13 bases between. The CDR3 spans 14 residues. The CDR3 region has the DNA TGTGCCAGCAGCCGAGGAACAGGACACACTGAAGCTTTCTTT. Encoded protein: CASSRGTGHTEAFF. The full variable domain, in which reference TRBV7-3 and TRBJ1-1 provide the parts outside the CDR3, is GAGVSQTPSNKVTEKGKYVELRCDPISGHTALYWYRQSLGQGPEFLIYFQGTGAADDSGLPNDRFFAVRPEGSVSTLKIQRTERGDSAVYLCASSRGTGHTEAFFGQGTRLTVV.

This clone was counted a few times. This sequence joins TRBV4-1 and TRBJ2-7; D call uncertain. The germline V gene encodes CDR1 MGHRA and CDR2 YSYEKL. V lost 2 bases, J lost 3 bases, and 8 bases lay in between. The CDR3 sequence is 13 residues long. CDR3 nucleotide sequence: TGCGCCAGCAGCCAAAGAGACAACTACGAGCAGTACTTC. Protein product: CASSQRDNYEQYF.